The clone carrying this T cell receptor beta chain was detected once. The antigen remains unidentified. This sample was taken from a study of shared clonotypes between healthy human individuals. The method was immunoSEQ multiplex PCR; TCRdb's version includes in-frame clones alone and lacks a portion of them. The sample yields 1,100,000 or so clones, approximately 80% seen once. Researchers partitioned CD4+ cells into CD45RA+ naive and CD45RA-negative memory subsets. Study-level results: Between a few donors, naive CD4 clonotypes were shared at a level of about 5.3%.

The material sequenced was memory CD4+ T cells from PBMCs. Subset reported: CD45RA-negative fraction. This receptor was taken from a man younger than 35 in good health. Some clones in this sample may be carry-over from other donors' samples.

CDR3 bases: TGTGCCAGCAGTTTATCTCAGGACGCCGGGGAGCTGTTTTTT. It translates to CASSLSQDAGELFF. J is TRBJ2-2 and V is TRBV27; D gene ambiguous. Germline values: CDR1 MNHEY, CDR2 SMNVEV (reference sequence). Trimming removed 0 bases from V and 6 bases from J, with 8 bases in between. The CDR3 spans 14 residues.